This T cell receptor beta chain is from a study of blood T cell repertoires in COVID-19 (dated by TCRdb to 2018 to 2021). Describing the broader study: Samples from collaborators originated in the United States, Italy and Spain and spanned both the acute and convalescent phases of COVID-19. The prospective study material was composed of cDNA or gDNA derived from T cells, B-cell-depleted T cells, or PBMCs. Subjects who had been exposed to COVID-19, were actively infected with it, or had recovered from it provided the deeply sampled blood TCRbeta repertoires that made up the dataset. A freely available public database, intended as a resource for researchers studying the immune response to SARS-CoV-2, is where the repertoires were released. The samples were drawn from two sources: the first 160 participants of the ongoing ImmuneRACE study, and approximately 1,300 subjects contributed by 6 global collaborators. A de-identified subject ID, COVID-19 status, age in years and sex were almost always included in the sample metadata. HLA class I and class II types, where available, came from metadata supplied by the sample provider rather than from assay-based typing. General findings and caveats noted by the study authors: Clinical and demographic metadata were provided uncurated, with the amount varying by source and participant.

Collaborating institutions collected whole blood in K2EDTA tubes following their own protocols. For TCRbeta analysis, collaborators shipped samples as frozen whole blood, isolated PBMCs, or DNA extracted from either of those sample types. To note about this clone: Which antigen it targets is not known. No base quality information exists; no much larger clone differs at one position.

TCRbeta CDR3 regions were amplified from genomic DNA using the immunoSEQ Assay, a bias-controlled multiplex PCR. The original methods were these. Nucleated cell counts per sample were estimated from amplification of reference gene primers within the assay. Sequence reads were collapsed and filtered to measure the absolute abundance of every unique TCRbeta CDR3 rearrangement. Productive Simpson clonality was computed per sample as the square root of Simpson's diversity index over productive rearrangements. The clones in this table, taken by TCRdb from immuneACCESS, are in-frame only. Not every clone is retained; where verified, under half of the shortfall comes from an unresolved V gene, and the cause of the rest is unknown. That table furnishes V, J and clone size, whereas the DNA furnished D and trimming. This sample holds hundreds of thousands of clones; around four fifths were observed only once. The ten top clones hold 8.2% of the sample.

Including cysteine and phenylalanine, the CDR3 has 12 amino acids. Here the CDR3 DNA is all that survives: 36 bases in frame from base 1. V drops 6 bases and J drops 8 bases, leaving 10 bases in between. Recombination connected TRBV12-3 or TRBV12-4 to TRBJ1-4; no D gene is confidently identified. Material: peripheral blood. The receptor was derived from a woman in her 50s with acute or convalescent COVID-19. The nucleotide sequence reads TGTGCCAGCAGCCCCTTATCGGAAAAACTGTTTTTT. This encodes CASSPLSEKLFF.